This section outlines one TCR beta chain sequence together with its context. This specimen includes other DNA sequences encoding the same CDR3. This entry belongs to a study of blood T cell repertoires in COVID-19. Across the whole study: The study drew acute and convalescent COVID-19 samples from the United States, Italy and Spain.

Original methodology: Amplifying reference gene primers gave estimates of nucleated cell counts. Here immunoSEQ multiplex PCR was the method, and the copy in TCRdb shows in-frame clones only, minus some. That table supplies the V and J calls and clone size; D and trimming were determined from the DNA. The sample lists about 240,000 clones, about three quarters seen once, with more than 2.5% in the top ten. CDR3 length equals 16 residues. Germline V lookup: CDR1 MNHEY, CDR2 SVGAGI. The ends lost 0 bases at V and 2 bases at J; junction bases unmatched: 5. The material sequenced was peripheral blood. The TCR comes from a woman over 75 with acute or convalescent COVID-19. The chain carries TRBV6-5 and TRBJ2-5; 8 nucleotides agree with TRBD2. CDR3: CASSYSLGGGQETQYF. CDR3 bases: TGTGCCAGCAGTTACTCCCTAGGCGGGGGGCAAGAGACCCAGTACTTC.